This T cell receptor beta chain is drawn from a study of blood T cell repertoires in COVID-19. Study information: The analysed material was cDNA or gDNA that came from T cells, B-cell-depleted T cells, or PBMCs.

Per the authors' pipeline: How many nucleated cells were present was estimated from reference gene primer amplification. Method: immunoSEQ multiplex PCR; TCRdb's copy keeps in-frame clones and lacks some. V and J calls and clone size are those listed in that table; D and trimming were worked out from the DNA. The table has about 230,000 clones, over 75% seen once; the top ten hold approximately 5%. Unmatched junction bases numbered 8, after V lost 8 bases and J lost 3 bases. Looked up from germline, CDR1 is SGHAT and CDR2 is FQNNGV. The CDR3 extends over 16 amino acids. The TCR was taken from a man between 45 and 60 years old with COVID-19, enrolled during active disease. Source material: peripheral blood. The gene calls are TRBV11-2 and TRBJ2-2; 11 nucleotides line up with TRBD2. The CDR3 loop reads CASLFSGGADTGELFF. In DNA form, the CDR3 reads TGTGCCAGCCTATTTAGCGGGGGGGCGGACACCGGGGAGCTGTTTTTT.